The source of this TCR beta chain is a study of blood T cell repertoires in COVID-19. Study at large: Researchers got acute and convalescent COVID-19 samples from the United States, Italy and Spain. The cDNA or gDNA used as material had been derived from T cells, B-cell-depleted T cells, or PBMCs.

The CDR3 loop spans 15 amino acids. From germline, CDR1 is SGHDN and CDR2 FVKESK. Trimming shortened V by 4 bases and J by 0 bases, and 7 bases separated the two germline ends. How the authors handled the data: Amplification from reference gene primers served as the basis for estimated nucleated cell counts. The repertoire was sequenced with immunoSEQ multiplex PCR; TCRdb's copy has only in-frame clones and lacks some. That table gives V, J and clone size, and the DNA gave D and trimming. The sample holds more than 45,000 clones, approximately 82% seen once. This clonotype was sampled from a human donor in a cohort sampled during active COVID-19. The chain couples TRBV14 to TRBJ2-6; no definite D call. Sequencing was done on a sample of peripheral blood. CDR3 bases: TGTGCCAGCAGCCGTAGATCCTCTGGGGCCAACGTCCTGACTTTC. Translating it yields CASSRRSSGANVLTF.